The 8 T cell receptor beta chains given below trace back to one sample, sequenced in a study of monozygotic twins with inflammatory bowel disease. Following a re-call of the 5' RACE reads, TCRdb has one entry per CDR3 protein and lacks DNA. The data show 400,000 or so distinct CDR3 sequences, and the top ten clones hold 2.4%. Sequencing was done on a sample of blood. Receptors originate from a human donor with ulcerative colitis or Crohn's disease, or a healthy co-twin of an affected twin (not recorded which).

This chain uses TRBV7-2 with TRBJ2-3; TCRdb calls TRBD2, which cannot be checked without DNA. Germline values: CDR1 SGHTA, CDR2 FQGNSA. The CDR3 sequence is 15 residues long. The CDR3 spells CASSLVSSGKNTQYF.

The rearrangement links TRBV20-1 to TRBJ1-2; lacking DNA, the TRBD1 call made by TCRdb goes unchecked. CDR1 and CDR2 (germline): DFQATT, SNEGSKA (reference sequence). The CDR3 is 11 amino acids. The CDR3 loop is CNFPGRYGYTF.

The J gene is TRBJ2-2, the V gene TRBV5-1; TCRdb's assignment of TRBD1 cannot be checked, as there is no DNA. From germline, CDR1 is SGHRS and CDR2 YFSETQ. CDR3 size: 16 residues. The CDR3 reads CASSSSQGAGTGELFF.

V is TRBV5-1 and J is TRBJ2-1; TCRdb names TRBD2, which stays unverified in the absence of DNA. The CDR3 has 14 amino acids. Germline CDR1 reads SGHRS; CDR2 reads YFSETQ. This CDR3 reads CASSWQRGGNEQFF.

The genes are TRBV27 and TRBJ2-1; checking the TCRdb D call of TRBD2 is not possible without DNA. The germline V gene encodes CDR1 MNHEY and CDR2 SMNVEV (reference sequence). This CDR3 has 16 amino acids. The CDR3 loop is CASSPQGTFSYNEQFF.

The CDR3 loop is CASSQIGQFGYTF. This sequence joins TRBV3-1 and TRBJ1-2; the TRBD1 assignment by TCRdb is unverifiable without DNA. Per germline, CDR1 LGHDT and CDR2 YNNKEL (reference sequence). This CDR3 contains 13 residues.

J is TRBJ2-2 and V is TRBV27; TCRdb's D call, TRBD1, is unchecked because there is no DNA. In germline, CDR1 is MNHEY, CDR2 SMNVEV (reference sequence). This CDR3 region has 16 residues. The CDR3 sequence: CASSRAPPANTGELFF.

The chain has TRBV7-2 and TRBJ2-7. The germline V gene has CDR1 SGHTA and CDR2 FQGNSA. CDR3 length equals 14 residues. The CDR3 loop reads CASSLAETFYEQYF. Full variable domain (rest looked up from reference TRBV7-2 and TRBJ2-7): GAGVSQSPSNKVTEKGKDVELRCDPISGHTALYWYRQSLGQGLEFLIYFQGNSAPDKSGLPSDRFSAERTGGSVSTLTIQRTQQEDSAVYLCASSLAETFYEQYFGPGTRLTVT.